The clone carrying this T cell receptor (beta chain) has just one count. This specimen comes from a study of technical replicates of blood from several donors. The CDR3 covers 16 residues. Trimming removed 0 bases at V and 0 bases at J, with 10 bases between. Germline-derived CDR1 and CDR2 are SGHTS and YDEGEE. TCRdb's copy holds only in-frame clones and misses some; the assay was immunoSEQ multiplex PCR. This table holds approximately 75,000 clones, about 97% found once. This chain joins TRBV5-8 and TRBJ1-3; perhaps TRBD1 as D (6 bases). Material for sequencing was T cells isolated from PBMCs. The sequence was obtained from a human donor in good health. CDR3 nucleotide sequence: TGTGCCAGCAGCTTGGACAGGGCCGGCTCTGGAAACACCATATATTTT. This codes for CASSLDRAGSGNTIYF.